The T cell receptor (beta chain) described here comes from a study of cytomegalovirus exposure and HLA in healthy donors. General observations from the study: In a later analysis, several top co-occurrence clusters appeared linked to parvovirus B19, influenza, CMV and Epstein-Barr virus. There were three CMV-associated chains whose specificity for CMV antigens was confirmed in vitro. When a later analysis was performed, an Asian-associated ancestry cluster reportedly had fewer N-insertions than the roughly 640-donor mean.

V trimming: 2 bases; J trimming: 7 bases; junction bases outside the gene matches: 0. This CDR3 is built from 13 residues. Looked up from germline, CDR1 is SGHTA and CDR2 is FQGTGA. PCR used 60 Vbeta primers and 13 Jbeta primers. Here immunoSEQ multiplex PCR was the method, and the copy in TCRdb shows in-frame clones only, minus some. The repertoire holds approximately 70,000 clones, about two thirds seen once, with about 12% in the top ten. On this clone itself: Its specificity is not known.

The origin of this receptor is a woman aged 40 to 50 in good health and CMV-seropositive. The material sequenced was PBMCs. The gene calls are TRBV7-3 and TRBJ1-4; 8 nucleotides align to TRBD1. CDR3 protein: CASSLGQGEKLFF. The CDR3 nucleotides are TGTGCCAGCAGCTTAGGACAGGGTGAAAAACTGTTTTTT.